The present T cell receptor (beta chain) was sequenced within a study of PD-1 blockade in mismatch repair-deficient tumors. Only a few counts were recorded for this clone. Germline V CDR1 and CDR2: SNHLY, FYNNEI. The V and J ends lost 5 bases and 1 base respectively, with 6 bases between them. The CDR3 loop spans 13 amino acids. TCR sequencing covered a few patients who responded to pembrolizumab. Profiled with immunoSEQ multiplex PCR; TCRdb holds only in-frame clones, not every one. The sample shows nearly 25,000 clones, 83% of them seen only once. The sequence was obtained from an adult with mismatch repair-deficient cancer. The chain carries TRBV2 and TRBJ1-5; D is unclear. The sequencing here drew on peripheral blood, taken 12 weeks after starting pembrolizumab. Here the CDR3 DNA reads TGTGCCAGCAGTATGGACAGCAATCAGCCCCAGCATTTT. It encodes CASSMDSNQPQHF.